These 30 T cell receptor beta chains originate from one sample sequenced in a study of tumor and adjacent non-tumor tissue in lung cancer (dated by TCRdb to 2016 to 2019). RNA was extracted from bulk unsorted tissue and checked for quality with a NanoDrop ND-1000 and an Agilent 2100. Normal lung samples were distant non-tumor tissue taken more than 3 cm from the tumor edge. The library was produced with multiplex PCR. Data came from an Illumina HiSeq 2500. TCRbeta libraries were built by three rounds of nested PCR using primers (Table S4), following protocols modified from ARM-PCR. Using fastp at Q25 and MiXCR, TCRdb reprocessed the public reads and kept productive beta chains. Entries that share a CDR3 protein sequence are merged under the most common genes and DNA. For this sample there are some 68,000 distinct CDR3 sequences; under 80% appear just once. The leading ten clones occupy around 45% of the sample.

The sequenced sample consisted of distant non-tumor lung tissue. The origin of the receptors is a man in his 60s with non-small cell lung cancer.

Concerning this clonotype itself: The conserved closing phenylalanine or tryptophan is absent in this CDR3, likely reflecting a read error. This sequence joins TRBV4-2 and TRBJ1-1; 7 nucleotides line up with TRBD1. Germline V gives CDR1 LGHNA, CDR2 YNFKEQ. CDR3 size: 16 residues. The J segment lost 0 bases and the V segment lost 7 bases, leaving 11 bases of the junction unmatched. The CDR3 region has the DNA TGTGCCAGCATCCCGCCCTTAGGGACAGTGAACACTGAAGCTTTCTCT. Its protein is CASIPPLGTVNTEAFS.

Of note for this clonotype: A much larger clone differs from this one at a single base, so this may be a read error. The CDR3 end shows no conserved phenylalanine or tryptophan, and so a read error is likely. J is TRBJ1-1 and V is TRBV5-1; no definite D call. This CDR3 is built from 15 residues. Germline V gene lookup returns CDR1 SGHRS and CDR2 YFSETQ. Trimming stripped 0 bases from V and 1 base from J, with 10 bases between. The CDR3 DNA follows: TGCGCCAGCAGCTTGGGTGCTACGACGAACACTGAAGCTTTCATT. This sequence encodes CASSLGATTNTEAFI.

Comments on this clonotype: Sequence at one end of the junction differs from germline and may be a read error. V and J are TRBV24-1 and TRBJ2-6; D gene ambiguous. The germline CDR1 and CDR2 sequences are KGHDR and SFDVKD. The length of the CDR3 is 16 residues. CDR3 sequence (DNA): TGTGCCACCGGGCCGAGCGAGGAGTCTGGGGTCAACGTCCTGACTTTC. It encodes CATGPSEESGVNVLTF.

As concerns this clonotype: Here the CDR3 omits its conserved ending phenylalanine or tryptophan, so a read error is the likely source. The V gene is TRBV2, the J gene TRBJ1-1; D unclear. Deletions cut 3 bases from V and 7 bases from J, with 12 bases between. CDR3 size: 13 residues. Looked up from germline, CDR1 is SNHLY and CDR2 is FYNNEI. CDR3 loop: CASSDSWGVEAFL. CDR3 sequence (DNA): TGTGCCAGCAGTGATTCGTGGGGAGTTGAAGCTTTCCTT.

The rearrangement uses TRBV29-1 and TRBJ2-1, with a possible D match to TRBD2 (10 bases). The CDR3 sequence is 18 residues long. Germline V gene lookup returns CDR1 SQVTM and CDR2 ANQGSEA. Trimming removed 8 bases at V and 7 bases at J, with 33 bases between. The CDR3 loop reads CSIPGTGQTSGNSNEQFF. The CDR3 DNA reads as TGCAGCATCCCCGGGACAGGGCAAACTAGCGGGAACTCAAATGAGCAGTTCTTC.

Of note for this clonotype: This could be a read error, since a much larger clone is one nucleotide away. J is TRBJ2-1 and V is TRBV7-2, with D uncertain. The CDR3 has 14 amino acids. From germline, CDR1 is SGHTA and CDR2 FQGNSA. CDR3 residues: CASGLDGPLDEQFF. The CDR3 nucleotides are TGTGCCAGCGGCTTAGATGGACCTTTGGATGAGCAGTTCTTC.

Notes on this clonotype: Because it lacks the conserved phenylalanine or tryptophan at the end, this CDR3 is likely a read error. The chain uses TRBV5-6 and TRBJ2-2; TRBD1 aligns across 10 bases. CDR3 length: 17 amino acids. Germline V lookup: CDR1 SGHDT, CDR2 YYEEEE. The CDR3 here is CASSLDPGQGRTGELFL. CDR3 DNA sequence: TGCGCCAGCAGCTTGGACCCGGGACAGGGGAGAACCGGGGAGCTGTTTCTT.

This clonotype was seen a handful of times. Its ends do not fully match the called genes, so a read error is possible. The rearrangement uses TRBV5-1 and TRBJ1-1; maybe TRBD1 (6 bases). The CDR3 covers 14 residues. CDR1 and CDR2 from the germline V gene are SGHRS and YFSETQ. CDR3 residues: CASIPDGGDTEAFF. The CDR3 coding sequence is TGCGCCAGCATCCCGGACGGCGGGGACACTGAAGCTTTCTTC.

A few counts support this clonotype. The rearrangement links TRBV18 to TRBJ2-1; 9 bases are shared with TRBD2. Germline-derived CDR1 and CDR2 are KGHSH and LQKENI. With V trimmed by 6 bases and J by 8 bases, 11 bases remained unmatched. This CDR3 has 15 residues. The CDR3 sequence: CASSRGSGSSDEQFF. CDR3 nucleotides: TGTGCCAGCTCGCGGGGTAGCGGGAGTAGCGATGAGCAGTTCTTC.

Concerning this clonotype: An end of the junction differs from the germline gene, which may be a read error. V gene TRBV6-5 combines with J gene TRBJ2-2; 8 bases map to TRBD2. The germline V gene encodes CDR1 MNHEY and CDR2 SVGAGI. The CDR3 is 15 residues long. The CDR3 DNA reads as TGTACCAGCAGCTACCAAGCGGGAGTGACCGGGGAGCTGTTTTTT. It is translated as CTSSYQAGVTGELFF.

The CDR3 loop reads CASSSLNNEQFF. CDR3 nucleotide sequence: TGTGCCAGCAGCTCCTTGAACAATGAGCAGTTCTTC. V and J are TRBV11-3 and TRBJ2-1; D is unresolved. The CDR3 runs 12 residues. CDR1 SGHNT and CDR2 YENEEA come from the germline V gene. With 4 bases removed from V and 5 bases from J, the gap between germline ends came to 6 bases.

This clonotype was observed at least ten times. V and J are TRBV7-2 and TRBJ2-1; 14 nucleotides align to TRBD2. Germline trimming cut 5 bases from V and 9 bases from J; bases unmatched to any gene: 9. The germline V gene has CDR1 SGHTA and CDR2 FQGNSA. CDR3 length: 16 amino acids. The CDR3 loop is CASSPAGTSGSGEQFF. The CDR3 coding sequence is TGTGCCAGCAGCCCCGCCGGGACTAGCGGGAGTGGTGAGCAGTTCTTC. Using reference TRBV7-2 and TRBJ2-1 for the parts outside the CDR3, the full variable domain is GAGVSQSPSNKVTEKGKDVELRCDPISGHTALYWYRQSLGQGLEFLIYFQGNSAPDKSGLPSDRFSAERTGGSVSTLTIQRTQQEDSAVYLCASSPAGTSGSGEQFFGPGTRLTVL.

CDR3: CAWSVPGQGRLSYDNSPLHF. As DNA, the CDR3 is TGTGCCTGGAGTGTTCCGGGACAGGGGCGATTAAGCTATGATAATTCACCCCTCCACTTT. This chain links TRBV30 with TRBJ1-6; 10 bases line up with TRBD1. V was pared by 0 bases and J by 5 bases, with 16 bases of the junction left unmatched. CDR1 is GTSNPN, CDR2 SVGIG, per germline (reference sequence). CDR3 size: 20 residues.

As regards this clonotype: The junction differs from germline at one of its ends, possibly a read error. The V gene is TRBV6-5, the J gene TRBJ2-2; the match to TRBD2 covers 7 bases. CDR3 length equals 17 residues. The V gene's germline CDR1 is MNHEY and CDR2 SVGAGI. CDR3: CASSPSAGATKTGELFF. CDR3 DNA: TGTGCCAGCAGTCCATCGGCGGGAGCCACGAAGACCGGGGAGCTGTTTTTT.

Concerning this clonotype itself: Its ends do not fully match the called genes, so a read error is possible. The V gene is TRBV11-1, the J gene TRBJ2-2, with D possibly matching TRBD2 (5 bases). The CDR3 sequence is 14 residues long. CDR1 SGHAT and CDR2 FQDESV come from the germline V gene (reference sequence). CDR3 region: CAISSTSGTGELFF. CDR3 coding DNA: TGTGCCATCAGCAGTACTAGTGGCACCGGGGAGCTGTTCTTT.

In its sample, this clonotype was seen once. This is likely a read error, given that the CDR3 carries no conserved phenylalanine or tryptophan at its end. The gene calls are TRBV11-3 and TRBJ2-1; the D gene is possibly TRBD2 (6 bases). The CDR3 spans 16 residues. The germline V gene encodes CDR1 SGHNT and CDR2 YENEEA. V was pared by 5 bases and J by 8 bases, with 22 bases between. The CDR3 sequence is CASSLNQLAGLDEQFL. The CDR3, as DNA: TGTGCCAGCAGCCTCAACCAACTAGCTGGGTTAGATGAGCAGTTCTTA.

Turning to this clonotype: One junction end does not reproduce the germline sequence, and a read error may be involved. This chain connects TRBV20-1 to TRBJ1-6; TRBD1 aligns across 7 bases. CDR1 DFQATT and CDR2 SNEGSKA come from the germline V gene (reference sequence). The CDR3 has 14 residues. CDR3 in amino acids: CSVPPGQLNSSLHF. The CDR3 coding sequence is TGCAGTGTTCCCCCGGGACAGTTGAATTCATCCCTCCACTTT.

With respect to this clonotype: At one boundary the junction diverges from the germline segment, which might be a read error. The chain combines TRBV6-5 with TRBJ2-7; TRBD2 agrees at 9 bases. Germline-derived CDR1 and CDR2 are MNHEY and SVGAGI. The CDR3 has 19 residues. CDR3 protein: CAGSYYTPNLAGRYYEQYF. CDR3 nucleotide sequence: TGTGCCGGCAGTTACTACACACCCAATCTAGCGGGACGATACTACGAGCAGTACTTC.

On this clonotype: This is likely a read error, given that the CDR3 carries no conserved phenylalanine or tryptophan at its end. The CDR3 sequence: CSARLAGNTDTQYS. The CDR3 DNA sequence: TGCAGTGCTAGACTAGCGGGCAACACAGATACGCAGTATTCT. The genes are TRBV20-1 and TRBJ2-3, with 8 positions matching TRBD2. The CDR3 is 14 amino acids. The germline CDR1 and CDR2 sequences are DFQATT and SNEGSKA (reference sequence). With 2 bases clipped from V and 2 bases from J, the junction kept 3 bases outside the gene matches.

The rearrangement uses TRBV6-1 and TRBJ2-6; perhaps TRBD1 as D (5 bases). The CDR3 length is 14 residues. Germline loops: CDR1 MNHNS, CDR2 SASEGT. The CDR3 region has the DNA TGTAGCAGCAGTGAAGGGGCTGGGGCCAACGTCCTGACTTTC. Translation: CSSSEGAGANVLTF.

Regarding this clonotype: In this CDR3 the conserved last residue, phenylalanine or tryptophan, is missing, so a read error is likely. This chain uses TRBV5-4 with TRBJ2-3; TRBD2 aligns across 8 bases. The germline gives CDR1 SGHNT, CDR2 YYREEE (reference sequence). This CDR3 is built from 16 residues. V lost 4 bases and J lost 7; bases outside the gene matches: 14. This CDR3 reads CASSPIEREPEYTQYS. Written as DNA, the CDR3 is TGTGCCAGCAGCCCTATCGAGCGGGAGCCGGAATATACGCAGTATTCT.

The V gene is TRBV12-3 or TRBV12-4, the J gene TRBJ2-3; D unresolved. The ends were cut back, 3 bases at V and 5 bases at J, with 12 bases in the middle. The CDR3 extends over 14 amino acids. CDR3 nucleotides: TGTGCCAGCAGTTTCGTTTCGGGTATAGATACGCAGTATTTT. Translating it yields CASSFVSGIDTQYF.

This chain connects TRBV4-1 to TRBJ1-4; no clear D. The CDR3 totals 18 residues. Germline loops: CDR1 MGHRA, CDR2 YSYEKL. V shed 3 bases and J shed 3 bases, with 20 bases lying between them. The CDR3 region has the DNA TGCGCCAGCAGCCAGACGGGGTCTAAGATGGTCGCTAATGAAAAACTGTTTTTT. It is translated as CASSQTGSKMVANEKLFF.

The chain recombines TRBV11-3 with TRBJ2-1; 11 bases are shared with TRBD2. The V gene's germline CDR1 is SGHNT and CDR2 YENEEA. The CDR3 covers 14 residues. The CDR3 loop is CASGFGTSGNEQFF. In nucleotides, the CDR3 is TGTGCTAGCGGCTTTGGGACTAGCGGTAATGAGCAGTTCTTC.

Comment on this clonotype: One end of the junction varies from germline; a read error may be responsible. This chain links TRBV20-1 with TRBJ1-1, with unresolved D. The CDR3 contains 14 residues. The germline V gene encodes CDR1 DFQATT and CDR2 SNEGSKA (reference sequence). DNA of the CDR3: TGTAATGCTAGGCAGGCCGGTTCATACACTGAAGCTTTCTTT. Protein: CNARQAGSYTEAFF.

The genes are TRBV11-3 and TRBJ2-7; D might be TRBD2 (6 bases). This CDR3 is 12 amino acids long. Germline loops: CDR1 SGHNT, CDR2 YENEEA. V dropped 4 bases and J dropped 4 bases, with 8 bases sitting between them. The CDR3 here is CASSSGGYEQYF. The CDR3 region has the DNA TGTGCCAGCAGCTCCGGAGGGTACGAGCAGTACTTC.

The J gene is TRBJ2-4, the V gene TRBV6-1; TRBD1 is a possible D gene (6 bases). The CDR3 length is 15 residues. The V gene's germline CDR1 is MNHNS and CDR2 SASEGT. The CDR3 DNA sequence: TGTGTCTCCTCGACCAGGGGAGTAACCAAAAACATTCAGTACTTC. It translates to CVSSTRGVTKNIQYF.

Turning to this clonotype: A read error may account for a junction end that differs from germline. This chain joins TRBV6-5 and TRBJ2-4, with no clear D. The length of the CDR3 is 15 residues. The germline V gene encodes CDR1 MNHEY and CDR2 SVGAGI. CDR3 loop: CASSYMLEAKNIKYF. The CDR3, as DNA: TGTGCCAGCAGTTACATGCTAGAGGCCAAAAACATTAAGTACTTC.

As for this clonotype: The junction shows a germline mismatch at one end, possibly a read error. In DNA form, the CDR3 reads TGTGCCATCAGTGTGACTAGTGCCAGGGGGAATGAGCAGTTCTTC. It specifies CAISVTSARGNEQFF. The chain employs TRBV6-1 and TRBJ2-1, with D possibly TRBD1 on 7 matching bases. From germline, CDR1 is MNHNS and CDR2 SASEGT. The CDR3 spans 15 residues.

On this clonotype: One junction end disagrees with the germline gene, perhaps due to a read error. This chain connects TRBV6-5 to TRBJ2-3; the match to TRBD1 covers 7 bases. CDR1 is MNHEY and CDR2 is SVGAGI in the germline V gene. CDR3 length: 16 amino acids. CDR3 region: CASSSQTGSITGTQYF. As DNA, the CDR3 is TGTGCCAGCAGTTCCCAGACAGGGTCTATCACAGGTACGCAGTATTTT.